This T cell receptor (beta chain) originates from a study of T-cell memory formation after mild COVID-19. Study-level results: From day 15 to 85, contracting clones were balanced between CD4 and CD8, whereas later expanders leaned toward CD4+.

This clonotype was counted many times. Antigen specificity is unknown. A read error may explain this, as a much larger clone is one base away. V was clipped by 5 bases and J by 1 base; unmatched bases: 3. CDR3 length equals 15 residues. Germline V gives CDR1 SEHNR, CDR2 FQNEAQ (reference sequence). One entry per CDR3 protein, called by TCRdb with MiXCR from the 5' RACE reads. In the table there are about 450,000 distinct CDR3 sequences, about 25% of which are singletons. Source material: PBMCs or a T cell subset sorted from them (not recorded which). The TCR was taken from an adult woman who had mild COVID-19 (a few samples of this study predate the infection). Cell type and time point are not known. The chain joins TRBV7-9 to TRBJ2-3, with 10 nucleotides matching TRBD2. The CDR3 DNA follows: TGTGCCAGCAGCCCCGGGACTAGCGGCACAGATACGCAGTATTTT. This encodes CASSPGTSGTDTQYF.